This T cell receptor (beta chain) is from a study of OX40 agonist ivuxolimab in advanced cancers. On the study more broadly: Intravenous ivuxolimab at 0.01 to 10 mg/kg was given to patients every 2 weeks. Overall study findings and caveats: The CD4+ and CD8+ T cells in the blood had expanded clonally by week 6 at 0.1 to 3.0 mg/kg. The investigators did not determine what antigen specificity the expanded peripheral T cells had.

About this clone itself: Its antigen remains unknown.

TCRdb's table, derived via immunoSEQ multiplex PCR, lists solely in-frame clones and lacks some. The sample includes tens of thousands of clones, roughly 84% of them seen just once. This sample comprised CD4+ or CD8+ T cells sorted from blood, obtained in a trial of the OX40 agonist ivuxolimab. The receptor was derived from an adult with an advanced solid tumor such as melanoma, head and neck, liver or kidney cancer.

This chain's CDR3 is CASQLPGQGTDEQYF. DNA of the CDR3: TGTGCCAGCCAATTACCGGGACAGGGGACGGACGAGCAGTACTTC. The chain uses TRBV28 and TRBJ2-7; 10 positions match TRBD1. There are 15 residues in the CDR3. The trim removed 8 bases at V and 5 bases at J, leaving 12 bases unmatched. Germline CDR1 and CDR2: MDHEN and SYDVKM.